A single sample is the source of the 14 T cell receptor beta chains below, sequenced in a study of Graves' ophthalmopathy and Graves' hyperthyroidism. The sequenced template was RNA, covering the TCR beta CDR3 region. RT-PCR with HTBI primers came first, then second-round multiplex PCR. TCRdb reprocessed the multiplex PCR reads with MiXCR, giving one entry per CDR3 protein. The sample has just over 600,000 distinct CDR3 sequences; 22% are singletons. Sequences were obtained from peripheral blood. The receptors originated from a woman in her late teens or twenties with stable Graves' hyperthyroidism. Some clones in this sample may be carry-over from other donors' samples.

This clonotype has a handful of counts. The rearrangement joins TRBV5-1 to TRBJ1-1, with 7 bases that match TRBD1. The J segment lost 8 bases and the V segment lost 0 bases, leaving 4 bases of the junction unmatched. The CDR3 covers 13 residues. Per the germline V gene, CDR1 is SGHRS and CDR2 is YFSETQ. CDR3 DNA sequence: TGCGCCAGCAGCTTGGCAGGGGGACACGAAGCTTTCTTT. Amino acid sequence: CASSLAGGHEAFF.

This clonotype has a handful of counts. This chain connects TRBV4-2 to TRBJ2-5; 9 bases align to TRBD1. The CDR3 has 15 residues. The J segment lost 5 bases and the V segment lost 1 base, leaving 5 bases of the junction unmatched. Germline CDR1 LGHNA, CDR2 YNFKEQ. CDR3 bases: TGTGCCAGCAGCCAAGTACGGGACAGGGAGGAGACCCAGTACTTC. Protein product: CASSQVRDREETQYF.

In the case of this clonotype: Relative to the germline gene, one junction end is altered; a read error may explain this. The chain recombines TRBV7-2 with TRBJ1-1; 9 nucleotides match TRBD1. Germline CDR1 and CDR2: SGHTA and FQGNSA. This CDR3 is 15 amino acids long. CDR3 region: CASSSLGQGYTESFF. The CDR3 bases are TGTGCCAGCAGCTCGTTGGGACAGGGTTACACTGAATCTTTCTTT.

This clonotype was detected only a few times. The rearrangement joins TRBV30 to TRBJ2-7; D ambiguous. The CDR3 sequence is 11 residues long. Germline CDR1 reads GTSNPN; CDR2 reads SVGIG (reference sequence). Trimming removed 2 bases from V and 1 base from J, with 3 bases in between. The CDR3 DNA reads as TGTGCCTGGAGTTCTTCCTACGAGCAGTACTTC. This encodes CAWSSSYEQYF.

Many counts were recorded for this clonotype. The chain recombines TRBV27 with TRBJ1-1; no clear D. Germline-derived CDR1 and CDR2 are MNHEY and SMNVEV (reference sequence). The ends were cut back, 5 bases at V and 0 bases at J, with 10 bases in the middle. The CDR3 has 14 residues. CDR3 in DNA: TGTGCCAGCAGTCCAGGACGTTTGAACACTGAAGCTTTCTTT. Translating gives CASSPGRLNTEAFF.

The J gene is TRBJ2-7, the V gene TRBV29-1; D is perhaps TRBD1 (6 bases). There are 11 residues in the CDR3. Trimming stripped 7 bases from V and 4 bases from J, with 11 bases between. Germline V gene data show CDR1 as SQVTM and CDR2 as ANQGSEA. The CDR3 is CSGGLGYEQYF. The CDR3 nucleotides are TGCAGCGGGGGGCTAGGGTACGAGCAGTACTTC.

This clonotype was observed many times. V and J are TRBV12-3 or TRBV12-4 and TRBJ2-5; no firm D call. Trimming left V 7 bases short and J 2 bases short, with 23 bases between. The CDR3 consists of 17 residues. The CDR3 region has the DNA TGTGCCAGCACCTCTCACCCCTTGGACGGTCCGCAAGAGACCCAGTACTTC. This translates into CASTSHPLDGPQETQYF.

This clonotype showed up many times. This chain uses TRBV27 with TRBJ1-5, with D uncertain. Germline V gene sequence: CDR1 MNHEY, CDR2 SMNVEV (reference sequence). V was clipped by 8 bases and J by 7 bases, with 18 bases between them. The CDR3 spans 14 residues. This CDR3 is CASCVSGLGQPQHF. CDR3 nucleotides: TGTGCCAGCTGCGTTTCGGGGTTGGGGCAGCCCCAGCATTTT.

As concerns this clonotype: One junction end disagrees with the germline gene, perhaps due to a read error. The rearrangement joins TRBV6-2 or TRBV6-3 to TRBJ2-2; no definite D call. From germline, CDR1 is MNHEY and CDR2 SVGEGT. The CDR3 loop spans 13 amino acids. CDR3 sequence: CAGSQPAPGELFF. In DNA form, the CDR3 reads TGTGCCGGCAGCCAACCGGCCCCCGGGGAGCTGTTTTTT.

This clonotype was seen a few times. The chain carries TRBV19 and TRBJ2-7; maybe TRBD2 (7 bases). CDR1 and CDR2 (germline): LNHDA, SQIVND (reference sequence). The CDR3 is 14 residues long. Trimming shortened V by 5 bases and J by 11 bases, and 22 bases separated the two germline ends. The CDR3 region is CASSEGGQTGPKYF. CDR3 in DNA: TGTGCCAGTAGTGAGGGGGGGCAAACCGGCCCTAAGTACTTC.

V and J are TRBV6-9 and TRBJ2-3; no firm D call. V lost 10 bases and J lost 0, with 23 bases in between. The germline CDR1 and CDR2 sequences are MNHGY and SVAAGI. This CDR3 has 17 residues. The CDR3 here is CANPDRRFITSTDTQYF. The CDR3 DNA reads TGTGCCAATCCGGACCGACGGTTTATTACTAGCACAGATACGCAGTATTTT.

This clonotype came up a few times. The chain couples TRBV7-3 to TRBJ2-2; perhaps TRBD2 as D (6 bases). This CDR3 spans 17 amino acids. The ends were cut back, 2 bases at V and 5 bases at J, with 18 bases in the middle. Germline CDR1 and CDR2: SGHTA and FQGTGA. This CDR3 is CASSLLAMEGRTGELFF. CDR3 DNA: TGTGCCAGCAGCTTATTAGCTATGGAAGGGAGGACCGGGGAGCTGTTTTTT.

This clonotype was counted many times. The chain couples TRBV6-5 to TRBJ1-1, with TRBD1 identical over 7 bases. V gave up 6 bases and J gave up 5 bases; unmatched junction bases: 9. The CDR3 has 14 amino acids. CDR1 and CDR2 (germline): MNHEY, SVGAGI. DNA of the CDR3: TGTGCCAGCAGGCCAGGACAGGTAGAGACTGAAGCTTTCTTT. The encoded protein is CASRPGQVETEAFF.

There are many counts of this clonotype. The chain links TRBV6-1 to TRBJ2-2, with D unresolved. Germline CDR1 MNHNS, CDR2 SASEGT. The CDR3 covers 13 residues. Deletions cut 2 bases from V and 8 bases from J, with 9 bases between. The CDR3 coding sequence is TGTGCCAGCAGTGAACATAATAAGGGGGAGCTGTTTTTT. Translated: CASSEHNKGELFF.